The present T cell receptor beta chain was sequenced within a study of siplizumab effects on memory and regulatory T cells. About this clone: Its specificity is unknown.

There are 12 residues in the CDR3. With 5 bases removed from V and 4 bases from J, the gap between germline ends came to 10 bases. The germline V gene has CDR1 SGHDT and CDR2 YYEEEE. Points from the study as a whole: Confirmatory evidence of suppressive function in proliferating siplizumab-culture Tregs was not obtained. Among alloreactive clones, only a minor fraction mapped to unstimulated subsets.

Here immunoSEQ multiplex PCR was the method, and the copy in TCRdb shows in-frame clones only, minus some. Among about 100,000 clones listed, approximately 91% were seen once. The genes are TRBV5-6 and TRBJ2-7; D unclear. The sample was CD4+ T cells sorted from blood. The clonotype comes from a human donor in good health. Some clones in this sample may be carry-over from other donors' samples. Written as DNA, the CDR3 is TGTGCCAGCAGATTTGGGTTTTACGAGCAGTACTTC. Amino acids: CASRFGFYEQYF.